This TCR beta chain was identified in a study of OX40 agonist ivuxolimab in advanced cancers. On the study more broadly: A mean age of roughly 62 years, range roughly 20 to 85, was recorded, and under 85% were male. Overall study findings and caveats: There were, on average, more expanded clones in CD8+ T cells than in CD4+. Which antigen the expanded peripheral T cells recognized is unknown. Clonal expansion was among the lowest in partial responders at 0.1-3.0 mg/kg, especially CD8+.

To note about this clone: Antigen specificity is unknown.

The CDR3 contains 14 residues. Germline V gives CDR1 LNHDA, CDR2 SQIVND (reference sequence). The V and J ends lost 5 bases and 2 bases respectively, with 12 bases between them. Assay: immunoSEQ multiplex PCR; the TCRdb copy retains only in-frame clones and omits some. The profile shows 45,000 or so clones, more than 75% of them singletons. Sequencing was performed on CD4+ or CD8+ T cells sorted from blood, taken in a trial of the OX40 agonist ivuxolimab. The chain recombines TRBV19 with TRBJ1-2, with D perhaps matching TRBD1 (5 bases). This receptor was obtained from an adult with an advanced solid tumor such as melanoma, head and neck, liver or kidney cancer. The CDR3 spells CASSWAGLNYGYTF. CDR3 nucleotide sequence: TGTGCCAGTAGTTGGGCAGGGCTGAACTATGGCTACACCTTC.